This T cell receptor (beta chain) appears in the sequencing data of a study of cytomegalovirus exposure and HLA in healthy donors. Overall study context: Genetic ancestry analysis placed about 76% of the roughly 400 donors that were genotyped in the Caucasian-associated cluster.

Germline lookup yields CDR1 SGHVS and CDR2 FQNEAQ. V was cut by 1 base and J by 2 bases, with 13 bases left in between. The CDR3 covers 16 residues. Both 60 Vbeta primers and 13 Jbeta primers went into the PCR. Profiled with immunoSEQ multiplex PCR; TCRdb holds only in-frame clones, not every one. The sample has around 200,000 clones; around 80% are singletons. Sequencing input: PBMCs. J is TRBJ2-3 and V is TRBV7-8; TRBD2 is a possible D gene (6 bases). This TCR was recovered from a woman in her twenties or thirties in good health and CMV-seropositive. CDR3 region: CASSLVTSQHTDTQYF. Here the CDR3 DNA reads TGTGCCAGCAGCTTAGTAACTAGCCAGCACACAGATACGCAGTATTTT.